This T cell receptor (beta chain) was documented in a study of T cell responses to AZD1222 COVID-19 vaccine. Whole-study findings and limits: None of the repertoires were sampled until the peak T cell response had passed. Spike-spanning, vaccine-associated CD4 TCRs were dominant at 160-218 and 743-854. Mostly white British, mostly female donors; authors suggested clonal diversity may be underestimated.

Libraries were prepared by immunoSEQ multiplex PCR; TCRdb keeps only in-frame clonotypes and omits some of them. The sample lists some 120,000 clones, about 91% seen once, with 4.5% to 5% in the top ten. Notes on this clone: Its antigen is not identified.

CDR3 size: 16 residues. The sequence came from an adult in good health. This sequence joins TRBV21-1 and TRBJ1-5. TRBV21-1 is noted as a pseudogene. Specimen: peripheral blood, collected on day 0 of AZD1222 vaccination. The chain's CDR3 is CASSTRTDGYHQPQHF. The CDR3 nucleotides read TGTGCCAGCAGCACCCGAACGGACGGTTATCATCAGCCCCAGCATTTT.